This TCR beta chain is from a study of response to subunit inactivated influenza vaccine. Remarks on this clonotype: Its antigen is undetermined.

The study, taken as a whole, reports: T cells newly recruited by each seasonal influenza vaccination are few, the authors suggested.

CDR1 LNHDA and CDR2 SQIVND come from the germline V gene (reference sequence). With 1 base removed from V and 3 bases from J, the gap between germline ends came to 12 bases. CDR3 size: 15 residues. Each CDR3 protein is one row after TCRdb ran MiXCR on the RT-PCR reads. The repertoire holds hundreds of thousands of distinct CDR3 sequences, with roughly 13% as singletons. The specimen comprised PBMCs from blood, sampled 14 to 15 days before vaccination. The sequence derives from a man aged 50 to 59 who received an inactivated influenza vaccine. This sequence joins TRBV19 and TRBJ1-1; D gene unclear. The CDR3 region has the DNA TGTGCCAGTAGTATAGCCCGACTTCTTTACACTGAAGCTTTCTTT. Protein product: CASSIARLLYTEAFF.